The 27 T cell receptor beta chains below were found in one sample sequenced in a study of graft-versus-host responses after intestinal transplantation. These receptors have no identified antigens. TCRdb's table, derived via immunoSEQ multiplex PCR, lists solely in-frame clones and lacks some. The sample lists around 36,000 clones, roughly 96% seen once, with 0.22% in the top ten. Material: unstimulated CD8+ T cells sorted from spleen or lymph node cells, obtained before transplant. These receptors originate from a human donor who was the organ donor for an intestinal transplant.

The DNA for the CDR3 is TGCGCCAGCAGCCAAGTCGGGGATAGCGCTGAAGCTTTCTTT. Translating gives CASSQVGDSAEAFF. The chain combines TRBV4-3 with TRBJ1-1, with no clear D. CDR3 length equals 14 residues. V dropped 1 base and J dropped 6 bases, with 12 bases sitting between them. In germline, CDR1 is LGHNA, CDR2 YSLEER.

V gene TRBV30 combines with J gene TRBJ1-1; unclear D gene. The CDR3 sequence is 12 residues long. CDR1 GTSNPN and CDR2 SVGIG come from the germline V gene (reference sequence). V was trimmed by 2 bases and J by 0 bases, leaving 4 bases between them. In DNA, the CDR3 is TGTGCCTGGAGTCTTATGAACACTGAAGCTTTCTTT. Translating it yields CAWSLMNTEAFF.

J is TRBJ2-3 and V is TRBV6-1, with 9 bases lining up with TRBD1. This CDR3 is built from 15 residues. CDR1 MNHNS and CDR2 SASEGT come from the germline V gene. Trimming cost V 3 bases and J 3 bases; bases outside gene matches: 4. The CDR3 sequence: CASSDGDRATDTQYF. The DNA for the CDR3 is TGTGCCAGCAGTGATGGGGACAGGGCGACAGATACGCAGTATTTT.

The V gene is TRBV2, the J gene TRBJ2-7; 8 nucleotides agree with TRBD2. CDR1 is SNHLY and CDR2 is FYNNEI in the germline V gene. Unmatched junction bases numbered 5, after V lost 5 bases and J lost 5 bases. The length of the CDR3 is 13 residues. The CDR3 reads CASSRSGGHEQYF. The CDR3 DNA sequence: TGTGCCAGCAGTAGGTCGGGGGGGCACGAGCAGTACTTC. The entire variable domain, with the rest obtained from reference TRBV2 and TRBJ2-7, is as follows: EPEVTQTPSHQVTQMGQEVILRCVPISNHLYFYWYRQILGQKVEFLVSFYNNEISEKSEIFDDQFSVERPDGSNFTLKIRSTKLEDSAMYFCASSRSGGHEQYFGPGTRLTVT.

V and J are TRBV5-4 and TRBJ1-6; the D is unclear. The CDR3 is made up of 13 amino acids. Trimming took 3 bases from V and 6 from J, leaving 7 bases between them. From germline, CDR1 is SGHNT and CDR2 YYREEE (reference sequence). CDR3 nucleotide sequence: TGTGCCAGCAGCTCGGACCGTAATTCACCCCTCCACTTT. Protein: CASSSDRNSPLHF. Supplemented by reference TRBV5-4 and TRBJ1-6, the full variable domain reads ETGVTQSPTHLIKTRGQQVTLRCSSQSGHNTVSWYQQALGQGPQFIFQYYREEENGRGNFPPRFSGLQFPNYSSELNVNALELDDSALYLCASSSDRNSPLHFGNGTRLTVT.

This clone was counted a single time. V is TRBV4-1 and J is TRBJ2-2; D is perhaps TRBD1 or TRBD2 (5 bases each). Germline assignment: CDR1 MGHRA and CDR2 YSYEKL. CDR3 size: 19 residues. V dropped 4 bases and J dropped 0 bases, with 21 bases sitting between them. The CDR3 DNA sequence: TGCGCCAGCAGCCTCCCCGGGGCCTTCCACATTTCGAACACCGGGGAGCTGTTTTTT. As protein: CASSLPGAFHISNTGELFF.

The chain links TRBV7-8 to TRBJ1-5; possible D gene TRBD1, 5 bases. Trimming removed 4 bases at V and 1 base at J, with 17 bases between. CDR3 length equals 17 residues. Germline loops: CDR1 SGHVS, CDR2 FQNEAQ. The CDR3 nucleotides read TGTGCCAGCAGCTCCAGCCCGATCGAGGGGAGCAATCAGCCCCAGCATTTT. It yields the protein CASSSSPIEGSNQPQHF.

The rearrangement joins TRBV6-6 to TRBJ1-2; no firm D call. V was clipped by 8 bases and J by 2 bases, with 18 bases between them. The CDR3 contains 15 residues. Germline CDR1 is MNHNY and CDR2 is SVGAGI (reference sequence). The CDR3 spells CASGPPVPGNYGYTF. The CDR3 DNA follows: TGTGCCAGCGGTCCCCCAGTACCGGGGAACTATGGCTACACCTTC.

V is TRBV2 and J is TRBJ2-2; 12 nucleotides match TRBD2. The CDR3 totals 17 residues. Germline lookup yields CDR1 SNHLY and CDR2 FYNNEI. Trimming cost V 2 bases and J 2 bases; bases outside gene matches: 3. The CDR3 is CASSELAGGPNTGELFF. The DNA for the CDR3 is TGTGCCAGCAGTGAACTAGCGGGGGGGCCCAACACCGGGGAGCTGTTTTTT.

This chain joins TRBV6-6 and TRBJ1-1; D ambiguous. The CDR3 runs 14 residues. Germline CDR1 MNHNY, CDR2 SVGAGI (reference sequence). The V gene lost 2 bases and the J gene lost 1 base, with 8 bases spanning the gap. CDR3 DNA: TGTGCCAGCAGTTACCGCCCTGAGAACACTGAAGCTTTCTTT. This codes for CASSYRPENTEAFF.

This clone was seen a single time. The V call is TRBV4-3, the J call TRBJ2-1; 12 bases are shared with TRBD2. The V gene's germline CDR1 is LGHNA and CDR2 YSLEER. With 0 bases clipped from V and 7 bases from J, the junction kept 4 bases outside the gene matches. The CDR3 sequence is 16 residues long. In DNA form, the CDR3 reads TGCGCCAGCAGCCAAGACCCTAGCGGGGGGGGGAATGAGCAGTTCTTC. It translates to CASSQDPSGGGNEQFF.

The V gene is TRBV11-2, the J gene TRBJ1-4, with TRBD1 as a possible D gene (6 bases). Trimming stripped 3 bases from V and 12 bases from J, with 17 bases between. This CDR3 has 14 amino acids. Germline V gene lookup returns CDR1 SGHAT and CDR2 FQNNGV. DNA for the CDR3: TGTGCCAGCAGCTTCTCACGGACAGTGAAGGAACTGTTTTTT. It is translated as CASSFSRTVKELFF.

The V gene is TRBV19, the J gene TRBJ2-7, with D perhaps TRBD1 (6 bases). The CDR3 is 14 residues long. Per germline, CDR1 LNHDA and CDR2 SQIVND (reference sequence). V gave up 5 bases and J gave up 3 bases, with 14 bases separating them. The CDR3 is CASSPTGWNYEQYF. The DNA of the CDR3 is TGTGCCAGTAGTCCCACAGGGTGGAACTACGAGCAGTACTTC.

The V and J genes are TRBV4-1 and TRBJ2-7; 9 bases map to TRBD2. CDR1 and CDR2 (germline): MGHRA, YSYEKL. The CDR3 extends over 16 amino acids. The V and J ends lost 0 bases and 2 bases, in that order; junction bases with no gene match: 5. In DNA, the CDR3 is TGCGCCAGCAGCCAAGATTGGGCGGGGGGGACCTACGAGCAGTACTTC. It yields the protein CASSQDWAGGTYEQYF.

The rearrangement uses TRBV4-3 and TRBJ2-7; weak D call: TRBD1 (6 bases). Trimming cost V 4 bases and J 6 bases, with 25 bases left between them. CDR3 length equals 17 residues. Per germline, CDR1 LGHNA and CDR2 YSLEER. The CDR3 here is CASSPNTGDTRAREQYF. Written as DNA, the CDR3 is TGCGCCAGCAGCCCTAATACTGGGGACACACGTGCCCGCGAGCAGTACTTC.

The CDR3 DNA sequence: TGCGCCAGCAGCCCACAGGGCGGGGGGAGCACAGATACGCAGTATTTT. This gives the protein CASSPQGGGSTDTQYF. The chain recombines TRBV4-1 with TRBJ2-3; TRBD2 matches 8 bases. The CDR3 contains 16 residues. In germline, CDR1 is MGHRA, CDR2 YSYEKL. Trimming at V came to 4 bases and at J to 0 bases, leaving 6 bases not matched to a gene.

The chain recombines TRBV13 with TRBJ1-3; no reliable D call. Germline values: CDR1 PRHDT, CDR2 FYEKMQ (reference sequence). Trimming removed 3 bases from V and 0 bases from J, with 9 bases in between. The CDR3 is 15 amino acids. CDR3 nucleotide sequence: TGTGCCAGCAGCTTCGGACCGACCTCTGGAAACACCATATATTTT. Translating gives CASSFGPTSGNTIYF.

The chain employs TRBV2 and TRBJ2-1; TRBD1 matches 8 bases. This CDR3 has 12 residues. Germline CDR1 SNHLY, CDR2 FYNNEI. V was clipped by 8 bases and J by 4 bases; unmatched bases: 1. The CDR3, as DNA: TGTGCCAGCGGGGACAGGTACAATGAGCAGTTCTTC. This codes for CASGDRYNEQFF.

V gene TRBV6-4 combines with J gene TRBJ1-4; TRBD1 matches at 11 bases. V was pared by 10 bases and J by 5 bases, with 9 bases of the junction left unmatched. From germline, CDR1 is MRHNA and CDR2 SNTAGT. The CDR3 is 15 residues long. In DNA form, the CDR3 reads TGTGCCATCAGAGTCGGGACAGGGGGAAATGAAAAACTGTTTTTT. Residues: CAIRVGTGGNEKLFF.

The rearrangement joins TRBV23-1 to TRBJ1-4; D is uncertain. TRBV23-1 is labeled an ORF, and its function is uncertain. The CDR3 is 18 amino acids. V shed 6 bases and J shed 0 bases, with 20 bases lying between them. The CDR3 spells CASRPPEGPPSTNEKLFF. Written as DNA, the CDR3 is TGCGCCAGCAGACCCCCGGAAGGTCCCCCCTCAACTAATGAAAAACTGTTTTTT.

The J gene is TRBJ1-1, the V gene TRBV19, with D possibly TRBD1 on 5 matching bases. CDR1 and CDR2 (germline): LNHDA, SQIVND (reference sequence). CDR3 length: 15 residues. Trimming shortened V by 3 bases and J by 1 base, and 12 bases separated the two germline ends. The CDR3 bases are TGTGCCAGTAGTATTTACTATACAGGGAACACTGAAGCTTTCTTT. Its translation is CASSIYYTGNTEAFF.

The chain couples TRBV6-5 to TRBJ2-3; D gene unclear. With 4 bases removed from V and 6 bases from J, the gap between germline ends came to 11 bases. The CDR3 covers 13 residues. The germline V gene encodes CDR1 MNHEY and CDR2 SVGAGI. The CDR3 protein is CASSSLRVDTQYF. The CDR3 region has the DNA TGTGCCAGCAGTTCCCTTAGAGTCGATACGCAGTATTTT.

The chain couples TRBV15 to TRBJ1-5; D unclear. V lost 2 bases, J lost 13 bases, and 27 bases lay in between. This CDR3 is built from 17 residues. Germline assignment: CDR1 LNHNV and CDR2 YYDKDF (reference sequence). CDR3 protein: CATSRPRGQVPLVSQHF. Here the CDR3 DNA reads TGTGCCACCAGCAGACCTCGCGGGCAGGTCCCCCTTGTTTCGCAGCATTTT.

In its sample, this clone was seen once. This rearrangement joins TRBV7-6 to TRBJ1-2; 10 nucleotides line up with TRBD1. Per the germline V gene, CDR1 is SGHVS and CDR2 is FNYEAQ. This CDR3 region has 15 residues. V trimming: 2 bases; J trimming: 3 bases; junction bases outside the gene matches: 3. DNA of the CDR3: TGTGCCAGCAGCTTAAGGGACAGGGGCCACTATGGCTACACCTTC. Translated: CASSLRDRGHYGYTF.

V usage is TRBV7-2 and J usage is TRBJ1-1; no firm D call. The V gene's germline CDR1 is SGHTA and CDR2 FQGNSA. This CDR3 comprises 13 residues. Trimming pared 1 base from V and 1 base from J, leaving 4 bases between. CDR3 loop: CASSLEGNTEAFF. The CDR3 region has the DNA TGTGCCAGCAGCTTAGAGGGGAACACTGAAGCTTTCTTT.

The chain joins TRBV4-1 to TRBJ2-2; TRBD2 agrees at 10 bases. The CDR3 extends over 18 amino acids. Losses at the gene ends were 0 bases for V and 7 bases for J; bases not matched to a gene: 11. From germline, CDR1 is MGHRA and CDR2 YSYEKL. In nucleotides, the CDR3 is TGCGCCAGCAGCCAAGATTTCCCAGCGGGGGGGCGTGGCGGGGAGCTGTTTTTT. It is translated as CASSQDFPAGGRGGELFF.

The V call is TRBV15, the J call TRBJ1-6; D call uncertain. CDR1 is LNHNV and CDR2 is YYDKDF in the germline V gene (reference sequence). V dropped 1 base and J dropped 0 bases, with 10 bases sitting between them. The CDR3 is made up of 17 amino acids. DNA for the CDR3: TGTGCCACCAGCAGAGGCGCGACTAGCTCCTATAATTCACCCCTCCACTTT. Translation: CATSRGATSSYNSPLHF.